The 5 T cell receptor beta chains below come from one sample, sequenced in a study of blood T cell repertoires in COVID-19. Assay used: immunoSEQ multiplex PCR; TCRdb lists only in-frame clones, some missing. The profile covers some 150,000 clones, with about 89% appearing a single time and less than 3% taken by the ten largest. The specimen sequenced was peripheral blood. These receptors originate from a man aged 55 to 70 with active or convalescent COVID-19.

Here the CDR3 reads CASSSGQPEAFF. CDR3 nucleotide sequence: TGCGCCAGCAGCTCGGGACAGCCTGAAGCTTTCTTT. The rearrangement joins TRBV5-1 to TRBJ1-1; 7 bases agree with TRBD1. The germline CDR1 and CDR2 sequences are SGHRS and YFSETQ. This CDR3 is 12 amino acids long. V shed 3 bases, J shed 6 bases, and the junction held 2 bases outside the gene matches.

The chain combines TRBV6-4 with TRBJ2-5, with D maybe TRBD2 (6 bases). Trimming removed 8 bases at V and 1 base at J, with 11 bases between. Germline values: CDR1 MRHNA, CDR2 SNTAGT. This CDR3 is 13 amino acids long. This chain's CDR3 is CASSRGIQETQYF. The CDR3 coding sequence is TGTGCCAGCTCGCGGGGTATCCAAGAGACCCAGTACTTC.

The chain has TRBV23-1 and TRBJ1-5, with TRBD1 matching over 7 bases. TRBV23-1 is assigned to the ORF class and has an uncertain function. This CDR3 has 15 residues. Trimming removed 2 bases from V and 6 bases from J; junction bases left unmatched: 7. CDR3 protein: CASSQPRGVSQPQHF. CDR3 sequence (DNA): TGCGCCAGCAGTCAACCCAGGGGGGTGAGTCAGCCCCAGCATTTT.

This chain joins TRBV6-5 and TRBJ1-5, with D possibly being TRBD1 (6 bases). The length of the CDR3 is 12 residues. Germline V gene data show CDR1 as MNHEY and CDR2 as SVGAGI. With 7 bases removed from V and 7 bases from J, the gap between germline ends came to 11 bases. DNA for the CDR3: TGTGCCAGCACAACAGGGTCCCAGCCCCAGCATTTT. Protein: CASTTGSQPQHF.

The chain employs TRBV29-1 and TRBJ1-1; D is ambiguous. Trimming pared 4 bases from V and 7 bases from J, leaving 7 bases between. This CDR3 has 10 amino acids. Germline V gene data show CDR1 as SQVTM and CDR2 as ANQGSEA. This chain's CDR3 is CSVARGEAFF. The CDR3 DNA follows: TGCAGCGTTGCGCGAGGTGAAGCTTTCTTT.